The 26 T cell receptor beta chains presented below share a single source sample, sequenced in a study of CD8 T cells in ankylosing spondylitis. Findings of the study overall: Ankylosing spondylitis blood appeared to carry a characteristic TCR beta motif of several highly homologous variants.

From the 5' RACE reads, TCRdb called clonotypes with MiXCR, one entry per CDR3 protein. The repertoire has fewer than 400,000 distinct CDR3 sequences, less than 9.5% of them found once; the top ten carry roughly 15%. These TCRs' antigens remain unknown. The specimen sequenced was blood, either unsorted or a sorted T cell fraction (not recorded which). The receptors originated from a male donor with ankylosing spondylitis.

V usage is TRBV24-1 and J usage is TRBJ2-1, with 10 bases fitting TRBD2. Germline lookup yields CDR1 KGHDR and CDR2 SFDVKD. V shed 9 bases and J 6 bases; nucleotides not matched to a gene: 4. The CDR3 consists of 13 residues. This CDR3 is CATGTSVLNEQFF. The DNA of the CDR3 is TGTGCCACCGGGACTAGCGTACTCAATGAGCAGTTCTTC.

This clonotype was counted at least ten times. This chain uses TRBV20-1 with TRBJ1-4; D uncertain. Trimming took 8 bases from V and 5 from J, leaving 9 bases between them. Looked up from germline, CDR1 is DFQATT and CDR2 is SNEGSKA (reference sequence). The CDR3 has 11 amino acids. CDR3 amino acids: CSSPRNEKLFF. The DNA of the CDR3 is TGCAGTAGCCCGAGAAATGAAAAACTGTTTTTT.

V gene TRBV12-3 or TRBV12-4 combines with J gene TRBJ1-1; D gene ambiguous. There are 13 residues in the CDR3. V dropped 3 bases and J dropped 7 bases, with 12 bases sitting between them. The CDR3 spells CASSFKPAVEAFF. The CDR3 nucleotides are TGTGCCAGCAGTTTCAAACCAGCAGTTGAAGCTTTCTTT.

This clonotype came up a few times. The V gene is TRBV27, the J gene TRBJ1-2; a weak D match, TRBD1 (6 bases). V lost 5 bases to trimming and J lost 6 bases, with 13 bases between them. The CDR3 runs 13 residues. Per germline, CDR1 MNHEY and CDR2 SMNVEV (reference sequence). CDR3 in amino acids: CASSPGQSHGYTF. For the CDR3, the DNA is TGTGCCAGCAGTCCGGGACAATCTCATGGCTACACCTTC.

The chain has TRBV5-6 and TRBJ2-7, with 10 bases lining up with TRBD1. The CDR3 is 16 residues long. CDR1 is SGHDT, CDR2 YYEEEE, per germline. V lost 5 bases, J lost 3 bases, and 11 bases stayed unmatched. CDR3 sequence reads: CASRNGQGDWGYEQYF. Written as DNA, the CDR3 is TGTGCCAGCAGGAACGGACAGGGGGATTGGGGCTACGAGCAGTACTTC.

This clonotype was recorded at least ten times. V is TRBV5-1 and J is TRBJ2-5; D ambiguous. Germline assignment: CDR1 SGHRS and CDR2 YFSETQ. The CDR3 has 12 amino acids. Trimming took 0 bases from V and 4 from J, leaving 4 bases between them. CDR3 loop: CASSLAGETQYF. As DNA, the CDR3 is TGCGCCAGCAGCTTGGCCGGAGAGACCCAGTACTTC.

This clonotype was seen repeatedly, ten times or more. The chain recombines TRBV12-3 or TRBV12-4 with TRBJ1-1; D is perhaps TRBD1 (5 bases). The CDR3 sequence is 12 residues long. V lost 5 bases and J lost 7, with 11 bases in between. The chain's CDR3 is CASSVRDGEAFF. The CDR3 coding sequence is TGTGCCAGCAGTGTCCGGGACGGTGAAGCTTTCTTT.

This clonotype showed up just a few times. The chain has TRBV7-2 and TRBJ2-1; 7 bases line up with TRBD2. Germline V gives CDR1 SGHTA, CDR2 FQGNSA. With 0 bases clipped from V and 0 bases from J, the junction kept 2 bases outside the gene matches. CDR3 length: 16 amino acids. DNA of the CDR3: TGTGCCAGCAGCTTAGCGTGGGGGGGCTCCTACAATGAGCAGTTCTTC. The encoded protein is CASSLAWGGSYNEQFF.

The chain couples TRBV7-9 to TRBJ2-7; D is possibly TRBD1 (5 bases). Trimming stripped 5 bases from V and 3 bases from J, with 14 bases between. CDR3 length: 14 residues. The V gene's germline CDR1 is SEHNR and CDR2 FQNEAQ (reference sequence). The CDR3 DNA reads TGTGCCAGCAGCGGGCCCCCAGGGCACTACGAGCAGTACTTC. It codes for CASSGPPGHYEQYF.

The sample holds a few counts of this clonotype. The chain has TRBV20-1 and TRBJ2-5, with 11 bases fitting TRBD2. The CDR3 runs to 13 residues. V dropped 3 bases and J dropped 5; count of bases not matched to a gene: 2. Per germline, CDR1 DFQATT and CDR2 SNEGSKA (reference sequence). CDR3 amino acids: CSASVAGGETQYF. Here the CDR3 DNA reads TGCAGTGCTAGTGTAGCGGGAGGGGAGACCCAGTACTTC.

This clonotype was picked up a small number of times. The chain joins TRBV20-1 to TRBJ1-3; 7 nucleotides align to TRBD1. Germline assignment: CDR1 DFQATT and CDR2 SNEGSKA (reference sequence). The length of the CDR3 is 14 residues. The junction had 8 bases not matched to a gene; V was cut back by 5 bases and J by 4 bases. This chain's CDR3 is CSAAPGQFGNTIYF. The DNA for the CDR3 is TGCAGTGCTGCCCCGGGACAGTTCGGAAACACCATATATTTT.

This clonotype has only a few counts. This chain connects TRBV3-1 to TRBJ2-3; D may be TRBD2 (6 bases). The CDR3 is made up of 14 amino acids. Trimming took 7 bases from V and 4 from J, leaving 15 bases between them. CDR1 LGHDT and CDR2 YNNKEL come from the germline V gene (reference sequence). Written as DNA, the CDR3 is TGTGCCAGCACCGGCGCAGCGGGCCCAGATACGCAGTATTTT. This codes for CASTGAAGPDTQYF.

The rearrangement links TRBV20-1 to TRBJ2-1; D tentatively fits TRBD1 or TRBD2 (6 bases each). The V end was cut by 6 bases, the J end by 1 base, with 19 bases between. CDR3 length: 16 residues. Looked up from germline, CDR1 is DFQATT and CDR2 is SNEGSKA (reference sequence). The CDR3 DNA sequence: TGCAGTGCCCGCCAGCCGGGGGCATTATCCTACAATGAGCAGTTCTTC. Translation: CSARQPGALSYNEQFF.

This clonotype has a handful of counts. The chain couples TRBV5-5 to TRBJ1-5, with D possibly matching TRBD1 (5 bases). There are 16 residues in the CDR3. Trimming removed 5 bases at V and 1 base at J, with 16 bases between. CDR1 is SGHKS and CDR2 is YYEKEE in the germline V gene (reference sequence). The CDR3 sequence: CASSRLGDGSNQPQHF. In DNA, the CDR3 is TGTGCCAGCAGTCGGTTGGGGGATGGGAGCAATCAGCCCCAGCATTTT.

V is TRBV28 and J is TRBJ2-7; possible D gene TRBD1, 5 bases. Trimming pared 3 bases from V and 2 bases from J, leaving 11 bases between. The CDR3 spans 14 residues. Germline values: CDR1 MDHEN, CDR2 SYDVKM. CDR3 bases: TGTGCCAGCAGTTTCAGGCAGGGAACCTACGAGCAGTACTTC. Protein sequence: CASSFRQGTYEQYF.

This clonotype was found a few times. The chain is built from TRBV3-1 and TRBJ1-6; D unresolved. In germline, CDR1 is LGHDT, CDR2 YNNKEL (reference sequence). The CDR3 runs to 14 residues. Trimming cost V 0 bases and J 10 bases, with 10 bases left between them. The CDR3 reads CASSQDFSASPLHF. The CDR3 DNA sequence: TGTGCCAGCAGCCAAGATTTCTCCGCCTCACCCCTCCACTTT.

The CDR3, as DNA: TGCGCCAGCAGCTTGGAACTAGCGGGAGATCGCACCGGGGAGCTGTTTTTT. Its translation: CASSLELAGDRTGELFF. The rearrangement links TRBV5-1 to TRBJ2-2; the match to TRBD2 covers 11 bases. V gave up 0 bases and J gave up 4 bases; unmatched junction bases: 5. Germline V lookup: CDR1 SGHRS, CDR2 YFSETQ. This CDR3 region has 17 residues. Combining the CDR3 with reference TRBV5-1 and TRBJ2-2 gives the whole variable domain KAGVTQTPRYLIKTRGQQVTLSCSPISGHRSVSWYQQTPGQGLQFLFEYFSETQRNKGNFPGRFSGRQFSNSRSEMNVSTLELGDSALYLCASSLELAGDRTGELFFGEGSRLTVL.

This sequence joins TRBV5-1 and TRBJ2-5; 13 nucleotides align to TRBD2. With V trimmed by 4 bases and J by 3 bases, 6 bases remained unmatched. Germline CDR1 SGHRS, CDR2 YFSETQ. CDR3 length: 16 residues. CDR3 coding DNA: TGCGCCAGCAGCCTTGGACTAGCGGGAGATGAAGAGACCCAGTACTTC. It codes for CASSLGLAGDEETQYF.

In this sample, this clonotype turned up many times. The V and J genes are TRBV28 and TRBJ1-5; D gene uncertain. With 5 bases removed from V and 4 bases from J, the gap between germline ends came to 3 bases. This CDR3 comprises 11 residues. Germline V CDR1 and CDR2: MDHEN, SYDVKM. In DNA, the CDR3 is TGTGCCAGCAGTAGGAATCAGCCCCAGCATTTT. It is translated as CASSRNQPQHF.

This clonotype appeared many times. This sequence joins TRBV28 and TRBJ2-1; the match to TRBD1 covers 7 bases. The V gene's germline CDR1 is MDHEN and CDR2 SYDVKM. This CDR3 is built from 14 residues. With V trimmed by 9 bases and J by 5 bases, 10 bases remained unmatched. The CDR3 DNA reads TGTGCCAGTGCTGACAGGGTTGGAGACAATGAGCAGTTCTTC. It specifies CASADRVGDNEQFF.

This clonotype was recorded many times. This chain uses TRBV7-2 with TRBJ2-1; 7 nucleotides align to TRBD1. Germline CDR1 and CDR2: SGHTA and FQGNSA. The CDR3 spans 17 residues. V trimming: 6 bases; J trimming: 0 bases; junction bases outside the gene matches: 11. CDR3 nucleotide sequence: TGTGCCAGCAGTCCAAGTGGACAGGTTAGCTCCTACAATGAGCAGTTCTTC. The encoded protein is CASSPSGQVSSYNEQFF.

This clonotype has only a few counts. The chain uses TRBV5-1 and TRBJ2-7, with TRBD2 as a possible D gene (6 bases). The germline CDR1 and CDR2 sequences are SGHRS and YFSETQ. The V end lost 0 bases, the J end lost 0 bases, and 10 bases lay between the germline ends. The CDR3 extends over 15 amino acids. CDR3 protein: CASSLDREISYEQYF. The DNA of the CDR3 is TGCGCCAGCAGCTTGGATCGGGAGATCTCCTACGAGCAGTACTTC.

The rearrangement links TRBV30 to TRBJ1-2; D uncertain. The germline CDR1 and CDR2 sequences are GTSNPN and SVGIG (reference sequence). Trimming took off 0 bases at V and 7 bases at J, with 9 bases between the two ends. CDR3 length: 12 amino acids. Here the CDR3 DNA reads TGTGCCTGGAGTGTATTCCTGGGTGGCTACACCTTC. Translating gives CAWSVFLGGYTF.

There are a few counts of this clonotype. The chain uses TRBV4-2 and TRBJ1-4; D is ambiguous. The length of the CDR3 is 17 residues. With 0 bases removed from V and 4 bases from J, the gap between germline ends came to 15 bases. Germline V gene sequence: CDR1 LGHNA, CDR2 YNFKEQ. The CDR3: CASSQDFSGRINEKLFF. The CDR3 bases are TGTGCCAGCAGCCAAGATTTCTCCGGCAGGATTAATGAAAAACTGTTTTTT.

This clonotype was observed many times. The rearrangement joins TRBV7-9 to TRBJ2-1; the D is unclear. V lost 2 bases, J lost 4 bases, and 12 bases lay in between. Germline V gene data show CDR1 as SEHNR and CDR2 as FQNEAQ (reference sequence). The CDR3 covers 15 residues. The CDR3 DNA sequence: TGTGCCAGCAGCTTAAGGTCGGCAGCTTACAATGAGCAGTTCTTC. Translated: CASSLRSAAYNEQFF.

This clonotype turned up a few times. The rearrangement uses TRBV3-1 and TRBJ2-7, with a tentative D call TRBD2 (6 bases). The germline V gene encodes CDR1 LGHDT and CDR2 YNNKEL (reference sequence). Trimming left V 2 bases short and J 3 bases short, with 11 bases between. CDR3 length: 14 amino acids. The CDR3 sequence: CASSQPGERYEQYF. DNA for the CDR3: TGTGCCAGCAGCCAACCGGGGGAACGCTACGAGCAGTACTTC.